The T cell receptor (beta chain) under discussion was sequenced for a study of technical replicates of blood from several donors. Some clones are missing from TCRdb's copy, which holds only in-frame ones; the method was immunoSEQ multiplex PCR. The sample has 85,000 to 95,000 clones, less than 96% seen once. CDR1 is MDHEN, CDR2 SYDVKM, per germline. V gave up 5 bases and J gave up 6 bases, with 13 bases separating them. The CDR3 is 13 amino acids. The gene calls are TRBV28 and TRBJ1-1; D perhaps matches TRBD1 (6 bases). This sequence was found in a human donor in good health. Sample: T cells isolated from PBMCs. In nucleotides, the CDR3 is TGTGCCAGCAGTAAAACAGGGTTTGCTGAAGCTTTCTTT. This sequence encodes CASSKTGFAEAFF.